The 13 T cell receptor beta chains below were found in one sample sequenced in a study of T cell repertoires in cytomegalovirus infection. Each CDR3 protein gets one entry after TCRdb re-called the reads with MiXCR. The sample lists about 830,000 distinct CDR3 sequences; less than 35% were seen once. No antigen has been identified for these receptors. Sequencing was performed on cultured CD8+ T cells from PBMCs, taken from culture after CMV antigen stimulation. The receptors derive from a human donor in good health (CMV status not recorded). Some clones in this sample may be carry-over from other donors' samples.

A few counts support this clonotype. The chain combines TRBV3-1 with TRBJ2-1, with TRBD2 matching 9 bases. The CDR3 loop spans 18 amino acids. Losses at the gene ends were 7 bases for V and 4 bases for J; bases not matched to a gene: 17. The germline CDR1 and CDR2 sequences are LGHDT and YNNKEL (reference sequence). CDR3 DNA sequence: TGTGCCAGCACCGAAAGTCAAGGACTAGCGTCGAATTACAATGAGCAGTTCTTC. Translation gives CASTESQGLASNYNEQFF.

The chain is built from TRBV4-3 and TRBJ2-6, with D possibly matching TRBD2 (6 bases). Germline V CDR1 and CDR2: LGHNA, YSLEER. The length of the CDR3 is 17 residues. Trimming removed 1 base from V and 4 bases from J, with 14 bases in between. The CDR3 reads CASSQGSGFGGANVLTF. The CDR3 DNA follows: TGCGCCAGCAGCCAAGGGAGCGGGTTCGGAGGGGCCAACGTCCTGACTTTC.

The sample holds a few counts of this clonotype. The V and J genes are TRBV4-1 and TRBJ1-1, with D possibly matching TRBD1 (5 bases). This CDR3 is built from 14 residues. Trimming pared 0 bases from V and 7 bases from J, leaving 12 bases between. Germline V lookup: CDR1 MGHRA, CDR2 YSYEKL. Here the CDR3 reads CASSQDRGLSEAFF. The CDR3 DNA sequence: TGCGCCAGCAGCCAAGATCGGGGACTGAGTGAAGCTTTCTTT.

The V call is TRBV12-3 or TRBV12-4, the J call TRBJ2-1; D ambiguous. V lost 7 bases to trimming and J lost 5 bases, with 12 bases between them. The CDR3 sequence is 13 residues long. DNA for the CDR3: TGTGCCAGCACTCTATCAACGGACAATGAGCAGTTCTTC. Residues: CASTLSTDNEQFF.

CDR3 in DNA: TGTGCCAGCAGCCGTACAGGGGGCGAGGCTGAAGCTTTCTTT. Amino acids: CASSRTGGEAEAFF. V usage is TRBV11-2 and J usage is TRBJ1-1, with 9 bases aligning to TRBD1. The trim removed 5 bases at V and 6 bases at J, leaving 7 bases unmatched. Germline assignment: CDR1 SGHAT and CDR2 FQNNGV. The CDR3 totals 14 residues.

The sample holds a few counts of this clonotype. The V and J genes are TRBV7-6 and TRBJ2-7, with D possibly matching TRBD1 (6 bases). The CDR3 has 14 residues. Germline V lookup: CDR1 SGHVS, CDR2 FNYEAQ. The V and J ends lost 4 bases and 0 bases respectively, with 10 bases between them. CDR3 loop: CASSSDRSSYEQYF. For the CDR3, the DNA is TGTGCCAGCAGCTCAGACAGGTCCTCCTACGAGCAGTACTTC.

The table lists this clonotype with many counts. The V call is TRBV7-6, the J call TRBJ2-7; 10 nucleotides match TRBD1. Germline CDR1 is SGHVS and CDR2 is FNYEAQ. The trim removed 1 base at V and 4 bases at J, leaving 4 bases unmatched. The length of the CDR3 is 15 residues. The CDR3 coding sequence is TGTGCCAGCAGCTTAGAAGGGACAGGGGCTTACGAGCAGTACTTC. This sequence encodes CASSLEGTGAYEQYF.

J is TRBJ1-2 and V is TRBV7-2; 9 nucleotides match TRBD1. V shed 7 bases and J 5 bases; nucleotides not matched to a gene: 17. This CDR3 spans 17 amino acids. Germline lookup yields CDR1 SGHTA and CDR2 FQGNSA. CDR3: CASISGTGSTPFYGYTF. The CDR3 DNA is TGTGCCAGCATCTCAGGGACAGGGTCCACACCCTTTTATGGCTACACCTTC.

The CDR3 nucleotides are TGTGCCATCAGGACTTGGGACAGGAGAGGAGCCAACGTCCTGACTTTC. Encoded protein: CAIRTWDRRGANVLTF. The rearrangement links TRBV10-3 to TRBJ2-6; the match to TRBD1 covers 8 bases. CDR1 ENHRY and CDR2 SYGVKD come from the germline V gene. V dropped 6 bases and J dropped 7; count of bases not matched to a gene: 11. CDR3 length equals 16 residues.

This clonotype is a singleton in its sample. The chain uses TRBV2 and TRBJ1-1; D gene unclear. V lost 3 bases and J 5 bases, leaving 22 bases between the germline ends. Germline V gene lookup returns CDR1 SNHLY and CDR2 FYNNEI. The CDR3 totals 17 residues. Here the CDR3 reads CASSDPPIAPLDTEAFF. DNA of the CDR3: TGTGCCAGCAGTGACCCACCCATCGCTCCCCTCGATACTGAAGCTTTCTTT.

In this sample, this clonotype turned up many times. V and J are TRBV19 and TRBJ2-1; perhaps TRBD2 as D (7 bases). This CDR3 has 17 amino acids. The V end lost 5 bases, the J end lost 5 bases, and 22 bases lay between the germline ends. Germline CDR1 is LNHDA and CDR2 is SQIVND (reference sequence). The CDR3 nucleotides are TGTGCCAGTAGTGGCCGGCGAGGGGCGCGGGGGCACAATGAGCAGTTCTTC. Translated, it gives CASSGRRGARGHNEQFF.

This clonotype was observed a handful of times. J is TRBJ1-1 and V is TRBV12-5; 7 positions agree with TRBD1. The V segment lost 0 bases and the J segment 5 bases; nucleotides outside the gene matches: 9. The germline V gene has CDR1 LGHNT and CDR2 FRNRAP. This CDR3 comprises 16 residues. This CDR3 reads CASGLVGSGGWTEAFF. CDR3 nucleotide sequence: TGTGCTAGTGGTTTGGTGGGGTCAGGGGGTTGGACTGAAGCTTTCTTT.

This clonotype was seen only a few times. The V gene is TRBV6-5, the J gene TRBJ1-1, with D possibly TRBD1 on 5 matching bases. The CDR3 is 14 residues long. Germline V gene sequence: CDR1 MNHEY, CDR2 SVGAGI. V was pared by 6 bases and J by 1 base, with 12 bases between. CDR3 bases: TGTGCCAGCAGGCTGGGGGGATCGAACACTGAAGCTTTCTTT. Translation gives CASRLGGSNTEAFF.